The entry below gives a single T cell receptor (beta chain) sequence along with its context. This receptor's antigen is unknown. No much larger clone is present one base from it, and per-base qualities are unavailable. Library construction relied on 5' RACE. These reads were obtained on an Illumina HiSeq 2000. Template switching introduced a universal primer binding site; the final cDNA contained a unique molecular identifier, enabling accurate counting of TCR cDNA molecules. Specific primers in the conserved constant-segment region were used to synthesize first-strand cDNA for the TCR alpha and beta chains. To control for contamination, every cDNA library was double barcoded, receiving both a SMART-Mk sample barcode and Illumina barcodes. TruSeq adapter sequences and Illumina sample barcodes were added in two successive PCR steps. The Illumina HiSeq platform was used with custom primers to sequence TCR alpha and beta cDNA libraries. Processing in the source paper ran as follows. Unique molecular identifiers were extracted from raw reads with MiGEC, and CDR3 positions were determined with MiXCR. For each individual, recombination models were inferred using an EM algorithm with the repgenHMM and IGoR tools. The tcR package in R was used for shared clonotype analysis, with sharing normalized by the product of cloneset sizes. Out-of-frame nonproductive sequences were analyzed to study raw recombination free of thymic and clonal selection effects. TCRdb trimmed public reads at Q25 via fastp, called clones via MiXCR and kept in-frame beta chains. Rows are combined by CDR3 protein, so each entry shows the most common genes and DNA. Here the V and J calls rest on TCRdb's processing, not on the authors' analysis. The sample records more than 1.5 million distinct CDR3 sequences, around 33% of which are singletons. The ten largest clonotypes hold more than 0.25% of the sample.

Every donor was a healthy Caucasian. This record belongs to a study of identical twins (dated by TCRdb to about 2016). Describing the broader study: TCR alpha and beta repertoires from monozygotic twins, unrelated adults of various ages and cord blood were deep-sequenced to test whether fetal clonotypes persist. To rule out contamination, the twin experiments were replicated at different times with different library preparation protocols.

V trim: 0 bases; J trim: 2 bases; unmatched bases: 3. Reading from cysteine to phenylalanine, the CDR3 counts 15 amino acids. Of the read, only the CDR3 DNA is kept; its 45 bases are in frame from base 1. The germline V gene (reference sequence) sets CDR1 to SEHNR and CDR2 to FQNEAQ. Paper-wide results and their limitations: Out-of-frame TCR alpha sharing in monozygotic twins was systematically underestimated by recombination models, whereas sharing between unrelated individuals was in agreement with the recombination models. Zero-insertion analyses could be partly confounded by invariant T cells such as MAIT and iNKT, although diverse VJ usage argued against such confounding for most clonotypes. Because the same donors could not be followed over many years, conclusions were based on cross-sectional statistical analysis. Abundant cord blood beta clonotypes carried fewer insertions; young adult naive repertoires showed a weaker similar trend, while memory repertoires showed none. Compared with coincidental sharing between unrelated individuals, out-of-frame TCR alpha sequences shared between twins had an excess of sequences with low generation probability. Excess twin sharing in beta out-of-frame sequences was weaker because fewer shared sequences lowered the signal-to-noise ratio.

The chain is encoded by TRBV7-9 joined to TRBJ1-2; TRBD1 agrees with 7 junctional bases. Sequenced sample: cord blood. This TCR was recovered from a newborn girl in good health. The CDR3: CASSLATGENYGYTF. The DNA is as follows: TGTGCCAGCAGCTTAGCCACAGGGGAAAACTATGGCTACACCTTC.